This entry features one TCR beta chain sequence. Antigen unknown. The sample is drawn from a study of cytomegalovirus exposure and HLA in healthy donors. The CDR3 length is 16 residues. Germline-derived CDR1 and CDR2 are MDHEN and SYDVKM. Trimming took 6 bases from V and 0 from J; bases not matched to a gene: 6. General study findings and limits: There were 150 to 200 TCR beta chains listed as cytomegalovirus-associated.

Primers: 60 Vbeta forward and 13 Jbeta reverse. Clones were read by immunoSEQ multiplex PCR, and TCRdb kept only the in-frame ones, dropping some. The table lists fewer than 200,000 clones, more than 70% of them singletons. This receptor was obtained from a man aged 35-49 years in good health and CMV-seropositive. The rearrangement uses TRBV28 and TRBJ2-3, with 10 bases lining up with TRBD2. The sample consisted of PBMCs. The DNA of the CDR3 is TGTGCCAGCAGCCAGCGGGAGGGCCTAAGCACAGATACGCAGTATTTT. Its protein product is CASSQREGLSTDTQYF. Supplemented by reference TRBV28 and TRBJ2-3, the full variable domain reads DVKVTQSSRYLVKRTGEKVFLECVQDMDHENMFWYRQDPGLGLRLIYFSYDVKMKEKGDIPEGYSVSREKKERFSLILESASTNQTSMYLCASSQREGLSTDTQYFGPGTRLTVL.